Detailed here is one TCR beta chain. These data originate in a study of blood T cell repertoires in COVID-19. After removal of 5 bases from V and 2 bases from J, the junction contained 17 bases not matched to a gene. Germline V lookup: CDR1 SGHNT, CDR2 YENEEA. This CDR3 comprises 19 residues. The table came from immunoSEQ multiplex PCR; TCRdb's copy has only in-frame clones and leaves some out. The sample records about 320,000 clones, around nine tenths being singletons. Study members were between 18 and 89 years old and lived in roughly 24 US regions. The chain recombines TRBV11-3 with TRBJ1-4; 7 bases align to TRBD1. Specimen: PBMCs or T cells enriched from blood (not recorded which). The origin of this receptor is a man aged 60 to 75 who had recovered from COVID-19. The DNA for the CDR3 is TGTGCCAGCAGCCAAAAGACCGGGACAGCGCAGACGACTAATGAAAAACTGTTTTTT. It encodes CASSQKTGTAQTTNEKLFF.